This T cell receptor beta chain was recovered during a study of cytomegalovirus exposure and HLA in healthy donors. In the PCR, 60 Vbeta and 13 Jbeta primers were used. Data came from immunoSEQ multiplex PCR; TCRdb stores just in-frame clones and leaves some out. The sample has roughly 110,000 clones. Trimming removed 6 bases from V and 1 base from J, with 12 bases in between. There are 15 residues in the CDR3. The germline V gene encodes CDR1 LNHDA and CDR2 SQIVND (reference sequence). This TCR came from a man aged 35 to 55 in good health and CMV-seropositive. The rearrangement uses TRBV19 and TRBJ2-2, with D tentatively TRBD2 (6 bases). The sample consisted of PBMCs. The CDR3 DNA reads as TGTGCCAGTAGCTGGGGAGCGGGGAACACCGGGGAGCTGTTTTTT. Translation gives CASSWGAGNTGELFF.